The clone carrying this T cell receptor (beta chain) was seen a handful of times. The antigen remains unidentified. This record comes from a study of OX40 agonist ivuxolimab in advanced cancers. About the study: Anti-PD-1, anti-PD-L1 or anti-CTLA-4 therapy given earlier was allowed, and 40% had some. Study findings and constraints: Some nonresponders additionally presented with little normalized T-cell clonal expansion.

CDR1 and CDR2 from the germline V gene are MNHNY and SVGAGI (reference sequence). V was pared by 4 bases and J by 8 bases, with 23 bases between. CDR3 size: 16 residues. Systemic immunosuppression or a history of autoimmune disease excluded patients. Generated by immunoSEQ multiplex PCR, the TCRdb table keeps only in-frame clones and is missing some. In the table there are some 120,000 clones, roughly 90% of which are singletons. This specimen consisted of CD4+ or CD8+ T cells sorted from blood, obtained in a trial of the OX40 agonist ivuxolimab. The J gene is TRBJ1-2, the V gene TRBV6-6; perhaps TRBD1 as D (5 bases). The receptor was isolated from an adult with an advanced solid tumor such as melanoma, head and neck, liver or kidney cancer. This CDR3 is CASSSTSLVGRKGYTF. CDR3 DNA: TGTGCCAGCAGTTCCACATCACTCGTGGGGCGAAAGGGCTACACCTTC.